This T cell receptor beta chain derives from a study of blood T cell repertoires in COVID-19. TCRdb's table, derived via immunoSEQ multiplex PCR, lists solely in-frame clones and lacks some. This table has 95,000 to 100,000 clones, approximately 90% appearing once. CDR1 and CDR2 (germline): LGHDT, YNNKEL (reference sequence). The CDR3 extends over 15 amino acids. Trimming cost V 1 base and J 5 bases; bases outside gene matches: 3. Seattle-derived patients entered the study during active infection and were followed longitudinally. This clone showed up just once. Sequenced sample: peripheral blood. The sequence came from a human donor with COVID-19, enrolled during active disease. The donor label of this sample is uncertain. The genes are TRBV3-1 (or the pseudogene TRBV3-2) and TRBJ2-7; 12 bases fit TRBD2. CDR3 sequence: CASSQGLAGENEQYF. The CDR3 nucleotides are TGTGCCAGCAGCCAAGGACTAGCGGGAGAAAACGAGCAGTACTTC.